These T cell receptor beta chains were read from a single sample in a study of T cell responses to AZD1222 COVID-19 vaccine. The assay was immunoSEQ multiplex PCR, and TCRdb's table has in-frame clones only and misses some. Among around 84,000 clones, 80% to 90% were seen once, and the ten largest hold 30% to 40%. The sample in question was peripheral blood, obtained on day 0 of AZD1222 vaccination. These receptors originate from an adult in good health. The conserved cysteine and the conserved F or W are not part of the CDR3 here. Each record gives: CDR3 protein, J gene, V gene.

cdr3_aa: ASSEQVAGGEKLF
j_call: TRBJ1-4
v_call: TRBV6-1

cdr3_aa: ASSQEIPSGSSYNEQF
j_call: TRBJ2-1
v_call: TRBV4-3

cdr3_aa: ASRQGTSYEQY
j_call: TRBJ2-7
v_call: TRBV5-5

cdr3_aa: ASSQRQGSEKLF
j_call: TRBJ1-4
v_call: TRBV11-1

cdr3_aa: AWRRQGGNTIY
j_call: TRBJ1-3
v_call: TRBV30

cdr3_aa: ASRPGQGSYEQY
j_call: TRBJ2-7
v_call: TRBV19

cdr3_aa: ASSRQPRNRGLGTDTQY
j_call: TRBJ2-3
v_call: TRBV3-1/TRBV3-2

cdr3_aa: ASSRLAGGPNEQF
j_call: TRBJ2-1
v_call: TRBV27

cdr3_aa: ASSLSPSGNTGELF
j_call: TRBJ2-2
v_call: TRBV7-3

cdr3_aa: ASRFIAENTGELF
j_call: TRBJ2-2
v_call: TRBV2

cdr3_aa: ATSAGQGGTEAF
j_call: TRBJ1-1
v_call: TRBV15

cdr3_aa: ASSDGGQGAQEQF
j_call: TRBJ2-1
v_call: TRBV6-4

cdr3_aa: ASSHGLRNTEAF
j_call: TRBJ1-1
v_call: TRBV19

cdr3_aa: ATSRDRIAGDNEQF
j_call: TRBJ2-1
v_call: TRBV15

cdr3_aa: ASSSPRPSGNTIY
j_call: TRBJ1-3
v_call: TRBV28

cdr3_aa: ASSLVATSTDTQY
j_call: TRBJ2-3
v_call: TRBV7-2

cdr3_aa: SVEVIEGNEQF
j_call: TRBJ2-1
v_call: TRBV29-1

cdr3_aa: ASSLAQGMGSYNEQF
j_call: TRBJ2-1
v_call: TRBV11-1

cdr3_aa: ASSSLGLAGSIQETQY
j_call: TRBJ2-5
v_call: TRBV7-8

cdr3_aa: ASSLSLDYEQY
j_call: TRBJ2-7
v_call: TRBV13

cdr3_aa: ASIPSGTGDSPLH
j_call: TRBJ1-6
v_call: TRBV6-5

cdr3_aa: ASSQNADSSSYGYT
j_call: TRBJ1-2
v_call: TRBV7-8

cdr3_aa: ASSQEGRISGSYGYT
j_call: TRBJ1-2
v_call: TRBV4-1

cdr3_aa: SASRRAGGYEQY
j_call: TRBJ2-7
v_call: TRBV20-1

cdr3_aa: ASSFGVNKANVLT
j_call: TRBJ2-6
v_call: TRBV11-2

cdr3_aa: ASSYSGYGYT
j_call: TRBJ1-2
v_call: TRBV6-2/TRBV6-3

cdr3_aa: ASSVGWTGELF
j_call: TRBJ2-2
v_call: TRBV2

cdr3_aa: ASSSPTSGVSYEQY
j_call: TRBJ2-7
v_call: TRBV28

cdr3_aa: ASSLSPSGISTDTQY
j_call: TRBJ2-3
v_call: TRBV9

cdr3_aa: ASSLLRSGGYT
j_call: TRBJ1-2
v_call: TRBV13

cdr3_aa: ASSLDINQPQH
j_call: TRBJ1-5
v_call: TRBV5-1

cdr3_aa: ASTGGTEGSTDTQY
j_call: TRBJ2-3
v_call: TRBV9

cdr3_aa: AISEPRRDARGYT
j_call: TRBJ1-2
v_call: TRBV10-3